This is a list of T cell receptor beta chains from one sample in a study of beta chain features in type 1 diabetes. Measured with immunoSEQ multiplex PCR; TCRdb has only the in-frame clones, and not every one. The sample consists of 500,000 to 850,000 clones, more than 12% of them appearing once. Sequenced material: naive CD4+ T cells from blood. These receptors were collected from a man younger than 30 with type 1 diabetes. CDR3s leave out the opening cysteine and the closing phenylalanine or tryptophan. Rows give clone size only sometimes, using once, few, many, or a class for an expanded clone.

v_call clone_size cdr3_aa
TRBV7-9 few ASSRTVSYEQY
TRBV5-1 . ASSSPGQNYEQY
TRBV7-2 few ASSPGGAGKY
TRBV5-5 . ASSWAALVYEQY
TRBV14 . ASSPRRETQY
TRBV7-2 few ASSLVSGDYEQY
TRBV2 . ASSQTGLAGVRRAGELF
TRBV5-1 . ASSLLASGASTDTQY
TRBV28 . ASSSLGQGGDNQPQH
TRBV14 few ASSHTAGLGRDWEQY